This T cell receptor beta chain was recorded in a study of OX40 agonist ivuxolimab in advanced cancers. Study-level information: Partial responses were seen in three patients, one with hepatocellular carcinoma and two with cutaneous melanoma.

Researchers took blood at baseline, on cycle 4 day 1, and on cycle 7 day 1. On this clone: The antigen is undetermined.

Study-level findings and limits: At 0.1 to 3.0 mg/kg and by week 6, CD4+ and CD8+ T cells in the blood had expanded clonally. A proportion of nonresponders additionally exhibited low normalized T-cell clonal expansion.

Trimming removed 10 bases from V and 6 bases from J, with 16 bases in between. Germline V CDR1 and CDR2: ENHRY, SYGVKD. CDR3 length: 12 residues. Data came from immunoSEQ multiplex PCR; TCRdb stores just in-frame clones and leaves some out. Counted here are about 62,000 clones, 85% occurring once; the ten biggest clones make up around 3.8%. The chain couples TRBV10-3 to TRBJ2-7; tentatively, D is TRBD2 (6 bases). The clonotype comes from an adult with an advanced solid tumor such as melanoma, head and neck, liver or kidney cancer. The material sequenced was CD4+ or CD8+ T cells sorted from blood, taken in a trial of the OX40 agonist ivuxolimab. CDR3 in DNA: TGTGCCACAGGACTACGTCCGGGCGAGCAGTACTTC. Translation gives CATGLRPGEQYF.